The TCR beta chain under discussion was sequenced for a study of cytomegalovirus exposure and HLA in healthy donors. Whole-study findings and limits: In the 120 validation repertoires, approximately 94% of cluster scores exceeded 0, per a later analysis.

With regard to this clone: Its antigen is not identified.

Germline-derived CDR1 and CDR2 are KGHSH and LQKENI. Trimming left V 0 bases short and J 6 bases short, with 20 bases between. The length of the CDR3 is 17 residues. Profiling relied on immunoSEQ multiplex PCR, and the TCRdb table lists in-frame clones only, not all of them. The repertoire holds roughly 120,000 clones, with approximately 88% as singletons. Sequencing was carried out using PBMCs. This TCR was sampled from a young woman in good health and CMV-seropositive. The V call is TRBV18, the J call TRBJ2-5, with a possible D match to TRBD2 (6 bases). This CDR3 reads CASSPPEEEGLRKTQYF. The CDR3 DNA reads TGTGCCAGCTCACCACCGGAGGAGGAGGGGCTCAGGAAGACCCAGTACTTC.